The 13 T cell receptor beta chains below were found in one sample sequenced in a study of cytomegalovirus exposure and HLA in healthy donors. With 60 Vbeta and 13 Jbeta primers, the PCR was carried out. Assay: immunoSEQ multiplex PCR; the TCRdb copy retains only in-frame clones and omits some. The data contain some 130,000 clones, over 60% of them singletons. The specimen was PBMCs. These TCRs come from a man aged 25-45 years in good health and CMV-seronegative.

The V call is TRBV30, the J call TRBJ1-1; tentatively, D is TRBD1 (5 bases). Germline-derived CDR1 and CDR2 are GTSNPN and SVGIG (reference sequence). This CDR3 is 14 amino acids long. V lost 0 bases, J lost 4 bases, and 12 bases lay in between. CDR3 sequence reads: CAWSVSGTGTEAFF. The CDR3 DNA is TGTGCCTGGAGTGTTAGCGGGACGGGCACTGAAGCTTTCTTT.

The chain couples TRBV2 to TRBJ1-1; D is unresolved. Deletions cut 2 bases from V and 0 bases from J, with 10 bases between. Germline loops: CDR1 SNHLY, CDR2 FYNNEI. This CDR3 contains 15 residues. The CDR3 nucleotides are TGTGCCAGCAGTGAATTGCGAGGGTTGAACACTGAAGCTTTCTTT. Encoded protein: CASSELRGLNTEAFF.

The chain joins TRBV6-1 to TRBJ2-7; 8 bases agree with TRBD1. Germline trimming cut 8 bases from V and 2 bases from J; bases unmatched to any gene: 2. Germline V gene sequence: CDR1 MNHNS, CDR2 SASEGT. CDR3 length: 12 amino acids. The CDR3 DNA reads TGTGCCAGCTACAGGGGGGCCTACGAGCAGTACTTC. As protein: CASYRGAYEQYF.

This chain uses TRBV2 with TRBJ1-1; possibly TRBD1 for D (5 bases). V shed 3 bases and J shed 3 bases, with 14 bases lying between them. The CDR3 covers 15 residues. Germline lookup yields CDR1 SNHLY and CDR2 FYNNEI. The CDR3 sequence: CASSDRAEWDTEAFF. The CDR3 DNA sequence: TGTGCCAGCAGTGACAGGGCTGAGTGGGACACTGAAGCTTTCTTT.

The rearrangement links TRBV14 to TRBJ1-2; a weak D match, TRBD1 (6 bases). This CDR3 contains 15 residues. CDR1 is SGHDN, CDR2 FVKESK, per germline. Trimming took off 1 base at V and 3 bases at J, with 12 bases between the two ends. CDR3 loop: CASSQGQGLDYGYTF. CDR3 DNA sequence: TGTGCCAGCAGCCAAGGGCAGGGGTTGGACTATGGCTACACCTTC.

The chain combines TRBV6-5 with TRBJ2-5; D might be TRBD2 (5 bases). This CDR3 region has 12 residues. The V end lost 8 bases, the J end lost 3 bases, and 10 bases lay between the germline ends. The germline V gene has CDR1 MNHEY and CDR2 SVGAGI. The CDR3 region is CASGRPKETQYF. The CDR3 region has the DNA TGTGCCAGCGGGAGACCAAAAGAGACCCAGTACTTC.

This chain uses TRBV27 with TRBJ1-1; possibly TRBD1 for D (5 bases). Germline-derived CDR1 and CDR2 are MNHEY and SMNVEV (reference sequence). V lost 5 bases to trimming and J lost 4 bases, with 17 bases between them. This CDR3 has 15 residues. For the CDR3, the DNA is TGTGCCAGCAGTCCCCCCCGTGCGGGGGGCACTGAAGCTTTCTTT. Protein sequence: CASSPPRAGGTEAFF.

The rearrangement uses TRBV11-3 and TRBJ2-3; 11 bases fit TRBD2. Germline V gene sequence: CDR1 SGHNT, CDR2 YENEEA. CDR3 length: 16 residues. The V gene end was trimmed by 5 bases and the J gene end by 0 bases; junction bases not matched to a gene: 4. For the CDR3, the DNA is TGTGCCAGCAGCCCGGGACTAGCGGCTAGCACAGATACGCAGTATTTT. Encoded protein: CASSPGLAASTDTQYF.

The CDR3 loop is CSVAGQASTDTQYF. CDR3 in DNA: TGCAGCGTGGCGGGACAGGCTAGCACAGATACGCAGTATTTT. This chain connects TRBV29-1 to TRBJ2-3; 8 nucleotides line up with TRBD1. The V segment lost 6 bases and the J segment 0 bases; nucleotides outside the gene matches: 5. Germline CDR1 is SQVTM and CDR2 is ANQGSEA. The CDR3 contains 14 residues.

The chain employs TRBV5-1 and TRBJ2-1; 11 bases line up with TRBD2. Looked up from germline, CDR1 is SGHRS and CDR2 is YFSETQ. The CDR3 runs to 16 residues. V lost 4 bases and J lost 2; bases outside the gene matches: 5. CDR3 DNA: TGCGCCAGCAGCCTTTTGACTAGCGGGACCTACAATGAGCAGTTCTTC. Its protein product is CASSLLTSGTYNEQFF.

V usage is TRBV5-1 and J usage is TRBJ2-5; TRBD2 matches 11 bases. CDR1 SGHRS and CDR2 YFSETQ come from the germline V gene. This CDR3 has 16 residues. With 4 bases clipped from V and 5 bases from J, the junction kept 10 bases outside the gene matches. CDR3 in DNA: TGCGCCAGCAGCGGGACTAGCGGAGGGCTTGGGGAGACCCAGTACTTC. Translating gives CASSGTSGGLGETQYF.

CDR3 loop: CASTTGQVGTEAFF. The CDR3, as DNA: TGTGCCAGCACCACGGGACAGGTTGGCACTGAAGCTTTCTTT. This chain joins TRBV13 and TRBJ1-1; 8 positions agree with TRBD1. This CDR3 comprises 14 residues. Germline assignment: CDR1 PRHDT and CDR2 FYEKMQ (reference sequence). V shed 7 bases, J shed 4 bases, and the junction held 8 bases outside the gene matches.

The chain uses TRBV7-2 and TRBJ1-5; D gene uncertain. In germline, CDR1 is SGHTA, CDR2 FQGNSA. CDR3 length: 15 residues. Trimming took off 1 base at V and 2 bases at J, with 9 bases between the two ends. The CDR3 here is CASSLGQVGNQPQHF. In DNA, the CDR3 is TGTGCCAGCAGCTTAGGGCAGGTGGGCAATCAGCCCCAGCATTTT.